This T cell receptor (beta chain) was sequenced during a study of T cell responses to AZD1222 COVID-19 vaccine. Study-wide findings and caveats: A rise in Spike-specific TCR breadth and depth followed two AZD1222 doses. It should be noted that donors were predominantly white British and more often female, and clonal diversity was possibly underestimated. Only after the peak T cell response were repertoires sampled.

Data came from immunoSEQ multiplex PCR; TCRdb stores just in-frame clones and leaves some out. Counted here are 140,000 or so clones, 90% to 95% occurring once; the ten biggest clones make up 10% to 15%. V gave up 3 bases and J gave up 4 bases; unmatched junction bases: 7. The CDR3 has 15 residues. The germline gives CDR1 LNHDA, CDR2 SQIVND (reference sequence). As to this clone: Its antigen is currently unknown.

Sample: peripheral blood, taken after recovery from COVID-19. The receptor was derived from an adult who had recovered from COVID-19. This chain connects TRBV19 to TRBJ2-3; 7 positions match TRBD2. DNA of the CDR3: TGTGCCAGTAGTATTGGGGCTAGCGGCTCAGATACGCAGTATTTT. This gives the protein CASSIGASGSDTQYF.